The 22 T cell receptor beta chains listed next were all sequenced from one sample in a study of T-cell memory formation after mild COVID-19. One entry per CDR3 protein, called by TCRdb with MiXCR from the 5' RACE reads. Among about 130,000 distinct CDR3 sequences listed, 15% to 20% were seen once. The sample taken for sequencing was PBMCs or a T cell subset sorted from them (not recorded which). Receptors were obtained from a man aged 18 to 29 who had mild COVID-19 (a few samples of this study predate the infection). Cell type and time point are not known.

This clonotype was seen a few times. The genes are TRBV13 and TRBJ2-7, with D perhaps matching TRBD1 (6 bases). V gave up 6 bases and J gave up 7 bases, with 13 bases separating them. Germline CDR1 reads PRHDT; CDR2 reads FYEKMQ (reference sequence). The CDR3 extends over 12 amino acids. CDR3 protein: CASSRTAREQYF. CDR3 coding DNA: TGTGCCAGCAGTCGGACAGCGAGAGAGCAGTACTTC.

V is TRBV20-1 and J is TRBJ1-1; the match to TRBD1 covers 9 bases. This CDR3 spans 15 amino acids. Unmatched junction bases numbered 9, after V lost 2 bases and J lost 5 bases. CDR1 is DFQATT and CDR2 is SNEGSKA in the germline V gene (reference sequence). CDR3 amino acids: CSARTASGTGTEAFF. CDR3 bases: TGCAGTGCTAGAACAGCAAGCGGGACAGGGACTGAAGCTTTCTTT.

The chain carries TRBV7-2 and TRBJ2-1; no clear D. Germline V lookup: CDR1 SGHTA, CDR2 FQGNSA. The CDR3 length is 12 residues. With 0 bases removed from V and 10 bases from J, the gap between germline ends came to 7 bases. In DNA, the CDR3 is TGTGCCAGCAGCTTAGCTTTCCAGGAGCAGTTCTTC. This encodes CASSLAFQEQFF.

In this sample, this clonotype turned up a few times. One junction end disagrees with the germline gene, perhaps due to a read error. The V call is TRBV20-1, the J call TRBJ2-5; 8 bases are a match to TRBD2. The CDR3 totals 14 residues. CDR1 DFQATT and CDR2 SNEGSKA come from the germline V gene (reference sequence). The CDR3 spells CSAREDGRGETQYF. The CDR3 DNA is TGCAGTGCCAGAGAGGACGGGAGGGGGGAGACCCAGTACTTC.

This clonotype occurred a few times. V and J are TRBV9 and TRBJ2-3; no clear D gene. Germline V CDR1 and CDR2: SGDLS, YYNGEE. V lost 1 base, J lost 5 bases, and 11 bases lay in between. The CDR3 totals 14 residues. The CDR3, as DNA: TGTGCCAGCAGCGTACTGGGATTGGTAGATACGCAGTATTTT. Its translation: CASSVLGLVDTQYF.

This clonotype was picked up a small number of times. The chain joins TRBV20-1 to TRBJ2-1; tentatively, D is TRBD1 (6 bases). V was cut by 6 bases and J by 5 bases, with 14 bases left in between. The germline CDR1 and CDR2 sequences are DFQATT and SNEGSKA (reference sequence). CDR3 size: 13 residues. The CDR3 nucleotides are TGCAGTGCCAGATCGGGACATCACAATGAGCAGTTCTTC. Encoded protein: CSARSGHHNEQFF.

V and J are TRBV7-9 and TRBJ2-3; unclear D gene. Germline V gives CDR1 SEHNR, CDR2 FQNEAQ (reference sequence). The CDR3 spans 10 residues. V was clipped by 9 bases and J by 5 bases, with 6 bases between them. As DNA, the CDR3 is TGTGCCAGTGAATTAGATACGCAGTATTTT. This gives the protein CASELDTQYF.

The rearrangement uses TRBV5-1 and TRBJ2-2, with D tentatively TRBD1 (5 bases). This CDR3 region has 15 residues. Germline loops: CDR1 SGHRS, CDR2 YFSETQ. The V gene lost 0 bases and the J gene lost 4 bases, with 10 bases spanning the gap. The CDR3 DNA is TGCGCCAGCAGCTTGGTTCAGGGCGTCACCGGGGAGCTGTTTTTT. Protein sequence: CASSLVQGVTGELFF.

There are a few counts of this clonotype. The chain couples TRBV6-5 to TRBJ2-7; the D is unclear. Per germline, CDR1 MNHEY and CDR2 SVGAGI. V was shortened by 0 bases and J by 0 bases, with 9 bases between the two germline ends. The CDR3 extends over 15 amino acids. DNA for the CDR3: TGTGCCAGCAGTTACTCTGGCAGCTCCTCCTACGAGCAGTACGTC. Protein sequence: CASSYSGSSSYEQYV.

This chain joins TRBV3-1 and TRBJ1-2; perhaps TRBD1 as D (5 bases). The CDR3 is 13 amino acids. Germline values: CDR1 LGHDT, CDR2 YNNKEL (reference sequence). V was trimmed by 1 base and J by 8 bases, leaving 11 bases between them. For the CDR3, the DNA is TGTGCCAGCAGCCAAGGTTGGGGCGCGGGCTACACCTTC. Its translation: CASSQGWGAGYTF.

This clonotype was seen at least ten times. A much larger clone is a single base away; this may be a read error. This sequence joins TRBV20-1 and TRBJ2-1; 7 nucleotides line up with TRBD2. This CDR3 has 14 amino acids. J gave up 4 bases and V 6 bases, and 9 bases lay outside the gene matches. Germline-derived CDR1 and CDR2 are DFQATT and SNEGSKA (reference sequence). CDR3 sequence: CSAKTSGGYNEQFF. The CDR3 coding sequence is TGCAGTGCCAAGACCTCGGGGGGATACAATGAGCAGTTCTTC.

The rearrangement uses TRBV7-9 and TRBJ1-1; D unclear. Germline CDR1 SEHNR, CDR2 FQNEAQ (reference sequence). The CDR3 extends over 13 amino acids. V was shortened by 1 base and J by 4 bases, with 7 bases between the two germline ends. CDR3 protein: CASSLGEGTEAFF. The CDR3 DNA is TGTGCCAGCAGCTTAGGGGAGGGCACTGAAGCTTTCTTT.

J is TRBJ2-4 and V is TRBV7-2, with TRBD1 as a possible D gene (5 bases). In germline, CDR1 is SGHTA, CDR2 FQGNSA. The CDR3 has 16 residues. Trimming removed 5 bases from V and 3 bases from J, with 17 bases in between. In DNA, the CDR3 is TGTGCCAGCAGCCCATTTGGGGCGTCGGGCAAAAACATTCAGTACTTC. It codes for CASSPFGASGKNIQYF.

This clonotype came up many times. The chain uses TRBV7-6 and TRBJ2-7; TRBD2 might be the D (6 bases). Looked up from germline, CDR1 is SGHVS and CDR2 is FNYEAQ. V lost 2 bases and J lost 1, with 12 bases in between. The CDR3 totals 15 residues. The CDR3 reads CASSLWGGSSYEQYF. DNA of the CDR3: TGTGCCAGCAGCTTATGGGGAGGCAGTTCCTACGAGCAGTACTTC.

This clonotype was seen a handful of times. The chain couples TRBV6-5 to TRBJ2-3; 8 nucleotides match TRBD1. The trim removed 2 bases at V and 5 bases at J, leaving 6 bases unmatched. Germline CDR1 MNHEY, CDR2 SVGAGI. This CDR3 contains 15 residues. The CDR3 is CASSYEGRGLDTQYF. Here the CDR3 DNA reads TGTGCCAGCAGTTACGAAGGCAGGGGGCTAGATACGCAGTATTTT.

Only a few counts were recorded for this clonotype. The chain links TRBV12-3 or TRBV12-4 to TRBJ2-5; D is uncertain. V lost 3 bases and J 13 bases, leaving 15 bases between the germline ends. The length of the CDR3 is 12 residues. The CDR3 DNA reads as TGTGCCAGCAGTTTCGTCCTACTGCACCTGTACTTC. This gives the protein CASSFVLLHLYF.

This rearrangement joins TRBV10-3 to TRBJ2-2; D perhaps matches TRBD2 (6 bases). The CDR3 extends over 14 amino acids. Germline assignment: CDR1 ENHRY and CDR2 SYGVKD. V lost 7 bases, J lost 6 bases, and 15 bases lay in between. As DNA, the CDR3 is TGTGCCATCACCCGGCAGTGGGGGGCCGGGGAGCTGTTTTTT. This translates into CAITRQWGAGELFF.

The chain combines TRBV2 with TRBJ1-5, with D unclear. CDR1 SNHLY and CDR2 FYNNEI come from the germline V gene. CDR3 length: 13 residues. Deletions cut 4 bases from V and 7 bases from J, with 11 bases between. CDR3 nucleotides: TGTGCCAGCAGTGTCCCCGCAGGCCAGCCCCAGCATTTT. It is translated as CASSVPAGQPQHF.

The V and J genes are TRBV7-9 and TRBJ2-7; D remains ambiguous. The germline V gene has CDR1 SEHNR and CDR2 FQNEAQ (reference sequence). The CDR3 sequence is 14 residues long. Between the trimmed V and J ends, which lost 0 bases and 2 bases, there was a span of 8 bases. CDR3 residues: CASSLAAETYEQYF. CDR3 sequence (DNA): TGTGCCAGCAGCTTAGCGGCAGAAACCTACGAGCAGTACTTC.

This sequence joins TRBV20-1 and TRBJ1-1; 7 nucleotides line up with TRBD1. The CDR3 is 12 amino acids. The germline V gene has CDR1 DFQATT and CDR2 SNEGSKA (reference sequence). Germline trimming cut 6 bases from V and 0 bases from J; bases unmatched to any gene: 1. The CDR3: CSAGTVNTEAFF. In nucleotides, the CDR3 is TGCAGTGCCGGGACAGTGAACACTGAAGCTTTCTTT.

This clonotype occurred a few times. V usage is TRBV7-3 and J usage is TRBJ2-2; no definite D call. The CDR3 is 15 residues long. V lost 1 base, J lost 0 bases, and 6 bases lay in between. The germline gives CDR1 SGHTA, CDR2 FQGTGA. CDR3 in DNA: TGTGCCAGCAGCTTAATGGCAGCGAACACCGGGGAGCTGTTTTTT. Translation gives CASSLMAANTGELFF. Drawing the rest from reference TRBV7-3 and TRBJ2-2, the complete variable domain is GAGVSQTPSNKVTEKGKYVELRCDPISGHTALYWYRQSLGQGPEFLIYFQGTGAADDSGLPNDRFFAVRPEGSVSTLKIQRTERGDSAVYLCASSLMAANTGELFFGEGSRLTVL.

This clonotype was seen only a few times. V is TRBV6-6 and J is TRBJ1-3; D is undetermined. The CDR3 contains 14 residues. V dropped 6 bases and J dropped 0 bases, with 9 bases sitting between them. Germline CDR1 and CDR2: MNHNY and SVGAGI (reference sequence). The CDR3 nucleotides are TGTGCCAGCAGCTGGGGAATCTCTGGAAACACCATATATTTT. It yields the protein CASSWGISGNTIYF.